This TCR beta chain was sequenced in a study of CD8 T cells in ankylosing spondylitis. Study-level results: Disease-linked clones were reportedly significantly enriched in matched ankylosing spondylitis synovial fluid. Ankylosing spondylitis blood seemed to carry a telltale TCR beta motif made of several highly homologous variants. Disease-linked clones displayed a CD8+ phenotype and appeared relatively rarely in peripheral blood. Several of the motif variants were reported before in synovial fluid and blood from reactive arthritis.

The CDR3 runs 13 residues. Trimming pared 6 bases from V and 1 base from J, leaving 9 bases between. Germline V lookup: CDR1 SNHLY, CDR2 FYNNEI. This clonotype appeared a few times. What it binds is not known. TCRdb fed the 5' RACE reads into MiXCR, producing one record per CDR3 protein. The sample includes some 700,000 distinct CDR3 sequences, around 20% of them seen just once. The chain combines TRBV2 with TRBJ1-1; D remains unclear. Source material: blood, either unsorted or a sorted T cell fraction (not recorded which). This clonotype originated in a male donor with ankylosing spondylitis. CDR3 bases: TGTGCCAGCAGGGGCGACTGGAACACTGAAGCTTTCTTT. As protein: CASRGDWNTEAFF. Using reference TRBV2 and TRBJ1-1 for the parts outside the CDR3, the full variable domain is EPEVTQTPSHQVTQMGQEVILRCVPISNHLYFYWYRQILGQKVEFLVSFYNNEISEKSEIFDDQFSVERPDGSNFTLKIRSTKLEDSAMYFCASRGDWNTEAFFGQGTRLTVV.